Below, one TCR beta chain is given with its context. Original analysis: Researchers report that nucleated cell counts were estimated from reference gene primer amplification. Libraries were prepared by immunoSEQ multiplex PCR; TCRdb keeps only in-frame clonotypes and omits some of them. D and trimming come from the DNA, and the V and J calls and clone size come from that table. The sample has about 360,000 clones, 81% seen once; the top ten hold 0.85% to 1.3%. This sample is part of a study of blood T cell repertoires in COVID-19. Sequenced material: peripheral blood. This clonotype was sampled from a human donor with acute or convalescent COVID-19. The donor label of this sample is uncertain.

CDR3 DNA sequence: TGTGCCAGCAGTTTACTAGGCGTGATCAATGAGCAGTTCTTC. This translates into CASSLLGVINEQFF. The V call is TRBV28, the J call TRBJ2-1; D call uncertain. The CDR3 is 14 amino acids. Trimming shortened V by 2 bases and J by 6 bases, and 11 bases separated the two germline ends. In germline, CDR1 is MDHEN, CDR2 SYDVKM.